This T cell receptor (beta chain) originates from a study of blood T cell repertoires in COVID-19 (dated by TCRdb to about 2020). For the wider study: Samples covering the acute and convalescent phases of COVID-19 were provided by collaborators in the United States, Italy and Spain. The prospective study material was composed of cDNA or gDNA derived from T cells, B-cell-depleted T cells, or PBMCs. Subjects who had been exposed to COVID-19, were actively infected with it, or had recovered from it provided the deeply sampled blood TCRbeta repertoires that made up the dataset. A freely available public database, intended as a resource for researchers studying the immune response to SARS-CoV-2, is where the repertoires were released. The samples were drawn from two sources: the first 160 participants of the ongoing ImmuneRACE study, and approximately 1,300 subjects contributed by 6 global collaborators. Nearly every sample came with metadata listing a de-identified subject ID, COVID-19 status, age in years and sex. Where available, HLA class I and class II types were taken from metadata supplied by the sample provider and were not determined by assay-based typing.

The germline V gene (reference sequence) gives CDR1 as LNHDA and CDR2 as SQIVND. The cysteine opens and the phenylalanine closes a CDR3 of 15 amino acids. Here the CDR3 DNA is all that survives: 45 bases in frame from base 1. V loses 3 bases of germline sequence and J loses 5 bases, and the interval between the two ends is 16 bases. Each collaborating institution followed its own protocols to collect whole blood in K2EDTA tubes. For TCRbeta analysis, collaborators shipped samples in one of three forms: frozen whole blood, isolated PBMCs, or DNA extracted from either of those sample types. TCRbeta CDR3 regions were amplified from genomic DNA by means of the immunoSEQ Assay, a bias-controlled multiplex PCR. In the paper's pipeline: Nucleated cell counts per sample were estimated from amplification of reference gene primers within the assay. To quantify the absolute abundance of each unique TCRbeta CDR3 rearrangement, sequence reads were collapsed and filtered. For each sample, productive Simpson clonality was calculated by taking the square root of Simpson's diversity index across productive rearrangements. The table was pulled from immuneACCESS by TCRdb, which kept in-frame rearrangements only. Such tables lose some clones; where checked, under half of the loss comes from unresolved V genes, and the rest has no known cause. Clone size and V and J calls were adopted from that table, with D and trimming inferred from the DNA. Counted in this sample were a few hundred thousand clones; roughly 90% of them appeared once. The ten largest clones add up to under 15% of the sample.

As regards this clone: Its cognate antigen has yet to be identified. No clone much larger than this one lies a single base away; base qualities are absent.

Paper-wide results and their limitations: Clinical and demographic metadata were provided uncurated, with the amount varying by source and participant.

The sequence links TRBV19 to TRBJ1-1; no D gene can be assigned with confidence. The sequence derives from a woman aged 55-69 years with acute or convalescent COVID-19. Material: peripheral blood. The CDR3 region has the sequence CASSIDLMRQTEAFF. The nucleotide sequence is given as TGTGCCAGTAGTATCGATTTGATGCGGCAAACTGAAGCTTTCTTT. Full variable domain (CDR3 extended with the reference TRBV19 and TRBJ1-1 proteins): DGGITQSPKYLFRKEGQNVTLSCEQNLNHDAMYWYRQDPGQGLRLIYYSQIVNDFQKGDIAEGYSVSREKKESFPLTVTSAQKNPTAFYLCASSIDLMRQTEAFFGQGTRLTVV.